This T cell receptor (beta chain) derives from a study of cytomegalovirus exposure and HLA in healthy donors. Overall study context: From donors who were HLA-typed, an early data release held 70 million to 90 million unique TCRs.

Study-level results: In presence/absence analyses, roughly uniform sequencing depth across donors was assumed. Based on reports, TCR beta sequences accurately predicted HLA-A and HLA-B alleles for most subjects. Within a later analysis, the majority of CMV-associated TCR beta chains appeared HLA-restricted.

This CDR3 is built from 17 residues. CDR1 is LNHNV and CDR2 is YYDKDF in the germline V gene (reference sequence). V lost 4 bases, J lost 3 bases, and 14 bases stayed unmatched. Notes on this clone: Its matching antigen is unknown.

Researchers ran the PCR with 60 Vbeta and 13 Jbeta primers. Measured with immunoSEQ multiplex PCR; TCRdb has only the in-frame clones, and not every one. The sample shows approximately 150,000 clones, around nine tenths of them seen only once. This sequence joins TRBV15 and TRBJ2-7; the match to TRBD2 covers 8 bases. The specimen was PBMCs. The clonotype comes from a woman younger than 45 in good health and CMV-seronegative. CDR3 in DNA: TGTGCCACCAGCAACCTCCCCACGGGACTAGTCAACTACGAGCAGTACTTC. Translated: CATSNLPTGLVNYEQYF.